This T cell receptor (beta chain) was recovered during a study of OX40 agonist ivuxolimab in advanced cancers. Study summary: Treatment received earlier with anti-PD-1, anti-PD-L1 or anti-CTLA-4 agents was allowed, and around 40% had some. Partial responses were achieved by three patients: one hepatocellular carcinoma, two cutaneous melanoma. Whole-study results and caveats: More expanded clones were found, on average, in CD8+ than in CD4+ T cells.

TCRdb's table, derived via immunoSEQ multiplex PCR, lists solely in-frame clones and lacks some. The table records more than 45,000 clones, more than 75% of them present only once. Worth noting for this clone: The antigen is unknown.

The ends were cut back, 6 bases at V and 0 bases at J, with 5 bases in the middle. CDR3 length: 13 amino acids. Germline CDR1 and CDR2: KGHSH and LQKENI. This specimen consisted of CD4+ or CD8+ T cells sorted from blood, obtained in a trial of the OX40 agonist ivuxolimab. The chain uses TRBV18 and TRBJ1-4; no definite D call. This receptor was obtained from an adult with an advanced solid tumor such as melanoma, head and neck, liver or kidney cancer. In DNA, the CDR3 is TGTGCCAGCTCCCGAGCAACTAATGAAAAACTGTTTTTT. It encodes CASSRATNEKLFF.